These T cell receptor beta chains were read from a single sample in a study of graft-versus-host responses after intestinal transplantation. Using immunoSEQ multiplex PCR, the repertoire was profiled, and TCRdb retains in-frame clones only, with some absent. The sample records under 20,000 clones, 30% to 35% being singletons. The specimen was alloreactive CD4+ T cells from a mixed lymphocyte reaction culture, collected before intestinal transplant. Receptor source: a human patient who received an intestinal transplant. Both conserved end residues are part of each CDR3. A D gene is named only where the DNA matches it firmly. The size of a clone is reported for some rows only, either as once, few or many, or as a class for expanded clones.

12	-	medium-sized	TRBV6-5	TRBJ2-3	TGTGCCAGCAGTTATGTGGGAGATACGCAGTATTTT	CASSYVGDTQYF
12	-	few	TRBV6-5	TRBJ2-7	TGTGCCAGCAGCCCCCGGGACTACGAGCAGTACTTC	CASSPRDYEQYF
14	-	-	TRBV6-5	TRBJ1-2	TGTGCCAGCAACCCGCAGGGTAATAACTATGGCTACACCTTC	CASNPQGNNYGYTF
13	-	-	TRBV5-1	TRBJ1-2	TGCGCCAGCAGCTTAGGCAGGGACTATGGCTACACCTTC	CASSLGRDYGYTF
14	TRBD2	-	TRBV5-1	TRBJ2-1	TGCGCCAGCAGCTTGGTCGCGGGAGCCAATGAGCAGTTCTTC	CASSLVAGANEQFF
14	TRBD2	-	TRBV27	TRBJ2-5	TGTGCCAGCAGTTCGCTAGCGGGAGAGGAGACCCAGTACTTC	CASSSLAGEETQYF
15	-	-	TRBV5-4	TRBJ2-5	TGTGCCAGCAGGCGGGGACTGGAGCCTCAAGAGACCCAGTACTTC	CASRRGLEPQETQYF
13	-	few	TRBV6-5	TRBJ1-6	TGTGCCAGCAGCTACTCCTGGGGAGGACTCCTCCACTTT	CASSYSWGGLLHF
13	TRBD1	-	TRBV6-1	TRBJ2-7	TGTGCCAGCAGTCAAGACAGGGGAACCGAGCAGTACTTC	CASSQDRGTEQYF
11	-	few	TRBV11-2	TRBJ2-7	TGTGCCAGCAGCTTAGTCCACGAGCAGTACTTC	CASSLVHEQYF
13	-	-	TRBV9	TRBJ1-2	TGTGCCAGCAGCGGAGGGCGTTACTATGGCTACACCTTC	CASSGGRYYGYTF
13	-	-	TRBV19	TRBJ1-1	TGTGCCAGTAGCCTTCTTATGAACACTGAAGCTTTCTTT	CASSLLMNTEAFF
16	TRBD1	-	TRBV5-4	TRBJ1-2	TGTGCCAGCAGCCCTAGGACAGGGCGGGGGCTCTATGGCTACACCTTC	CASSPRTGRGLYGYTF
14	TRBD1	-	TRBV2	TRBJ1-2	TGTGCCAGCAGTAAGGACAGGCATAACTATGGCTACACCTTC	CASSKDRHNYGYTF
14	-	medium-sized	TRBV5-6	TRBJ2-5	TGTGCCAGCAGCTTGTTGGGAGTCCAAGAGACCCAGTACTTC	CASSLLGVQETQYF
13	-	-	TRBV7-9	TRBJ1-2	TGTGCCAGCAGCTTACAGGGTAACTATGGCTACACCTTC	CASSLQGNYGYTF
13	-	medium-sized	TRBV6-1	TRBJ1-2	TGTGCCAGCAGTTTTACAGCTAACTATGGCTACACCTTC	CASSFTANYGYTF
17	TRBD1	-	TRBV7-3	TRBJ1-1	TGTGCCAGCACCAAACCCCGGGACAGGGGTTTTAGCACTGAAGCTTTCTTT	CASTKPRDRGFSTEAFF
15	TRBD2	few	TRBV28	TRBJ2-7	TGTGCCAGCAGAGCACTAGCGGGAGTTATCTACGAGCAGTACTTC	CASRALAGVIYEQYF
14	-	once	TRBV6-5	TRBJ2-2	TGTGCCAGCAAGGAGTGGGCAAGAACCGGGGAGCTGTTTTTT	CASKEWARTGELFF
13	-	-	TRBV19	TRBJ2-2	TGTGCCAGCTCATTTAATGGCGGCGGGGAGCTGTTTTTT	CASSFNGGGELFF
15	-	few	TRBV5-1	TRBJ2-3	TGCGCCAGCAGCTTGACGGGGAGCCCCGCAGATACGCAGTATTTT	CASSLTGSPADTQYF
16	-	few	TRBV5-6	TRBJ1-1	TGTGCCAGCAGCTCCATGTCCGGGGGAAAAGGGGTCGGAGCTTTCTTT	CASSSMSGGKGVGAFF
15	-	few	TRBV5-7	TRBJ2-7	TGTGCCAGCAGCTCGCCGGGGGGCGCCCTCTACGAGCAGTACTTC	CASSSPGGALYEQYF
14	TRBD1	-	TRBV18	TRBJ1-3	TGTGCCAGCTCACCACCGGGACAGGGAAACACCATATATTTT	CASSPPGQGNTIYF
15	-	-	TRBV30	TRBJ1-3	TGTGCCTGGATCGTGGGCATTAACTCTGGAAACACCATATATTTT	CAWIVGINSGNTIYF
15	-	-	TRBV7-9	TRBJ2-5	TGTGCCAGCAGCCACGGACAGCCCACCGGAGGAACCCAGTACTTC	CASSHGQPTGGTQYF
16	TRBD2	-	TRBV30	TRBJ2-2	TGTGCCTGGAGTGTACTGAGCGGGAGTGTCACCGGGGAGCTGTTTTTT	CAWSVLSGSVTGELFF
16	TRBD1	few	TRBV7-2	TRBJ2-2	TGTGCCAGCAGCCAGGACAGGGTAGCGAACACCGGGGAGCTGTTTTTT	CASSQDRVANTGELFF
11	-	-	TRBV19	TRBJ2-7	TGTGCCACATACAGGAGATACGAGCAGTACTTC	CATYRRYEQYF
14	-	few	TRBV29-1	TRBJ1-5	TGCAGCGCGGTGACGGGGGGCCACAATCAGCCCCAGCATTTT	CSAVTGGHNQPQHF
14	-	-	TRBV6-5	TRBJ1-1	TGTGCCAGCAGTTACACGAGCAGGAACACTGAAGCTTTCTTT	CASSYTSRNTEAFF
16	TRBD2	-	TRBV7-2	TRBJ2-1	TGTGCCAGCAGCTTCCCCGGTGATAGCGGGAGAAATGAGCAGTTCTTC	CASSFPGDSGRNEQFF
12	-	medium-sized	TRBV30	TRBJ1-1	TGTGCCTGGAGTTTGGGTTTAGGAATGGCTTTCTTT	CAWSLGLGMAFF
15	-	medium-sized	TRBV5-4	TRBJ2-7	TGTGCCAGCAGCTTGGACAGCACCGGGCACTACGAGCAGTACTTC	CASSLDSTGHYEQYF
11	-	-	TRBV20-1	TRBJ2-3	TGCAGTGCTAGAGTTGGGGGTACGCAGTATTTT	CSARVGGTQYF
15	TRBD2	-	TRBV19	TRBJ2-7	TGTGCCAGTAGTATTGAGACGGGAGGGGCCTACGAGCAGTACTTC	CASSIETGGAYEQYF
17	TRBD2	once	TRBV10-1	TRBJ2-4	TGCGCCAGCAGTGGGACTAGCAGGGTACTAGCCAAAAACATTCAGTACTTC	CASSGTSRVLAKNIQYF
11	-	few	TRBV7-9	TRBJ1-3	TGTGCCAGCTACTCTGGAAACACCATATATTTT	CASYSGNTIYF
15	-	few	TRBV7-8	TRBJ1-1	TGTGCCAGCAGCCGAGACAGCCGGGGGGACACTGAAGCTTTCTTT	CASSRDSRGDTEAFF
12	-	medium-sized	TRBV2	TRBJ2-2	TGTGCCAGCAACCTACACACCGGGGAGCTGTTTTTT	CASNLHTGELFF
13	-	-	TRBV5-1	TRBJ1-2	TGCGCCAGCAGCTTTCAGGGGTCTTATGGCTACACCTTC	CASSFQGSYGYTF
17	TRBD2	few	TRBV5-6	TRBJ2-1	TGTGCCAGCAGCTTGGAGGGTAGCGGGGGGCCAGGGGTTAAGCAGTTCTTC	CASSLEGSGGPGVKQFF